Listed below are T cell receptor beta chains from one sample, sequenced in a study of blood T cell repertoires in COVID-19. Here immunoSEQ multiplex PCR was the method, and the copy in TCRdb shows in-frame clones only, minus some. The repertoire holds 250,000 or so clones, with about nine tenths as singletons. The specimen was peripheral blood. These receptors were taken from a woman aged 40 to 50 who had recovered from COVID-19. Both conserved end residues are part of each CDR3. D genes are given only for firm matches.

TRBV11-3	18	-	TRBJ2-1	TGTGCCAGCAGCTTAGAGGGGTGGGGGACACGGAGCAACAATGAGCAGTTCTTC	CASSLEGWGTRSNNEQFF
TRBV11-2	15	TRBD2	TRBJ2-1	TGTGCCAGCAGCTTAGGTGGGACTAGCGCGGCTGAGCAGTTCTTC	CASSLGGTSAAEQFF
TRBV2	14	TRBD2	TRBJ2-2	TGTGCCAGCAGTGAGAGAGCGGGACCCGGGGAGCTGTTTTTT	CASSERAGPGELFF
TRBV4-2	16	TRBD2	TRBJ2-2	TGTGCCAGCAGCCAAGATTTGGCTAGCGGGACCGGGGAGCTGTTTTTT	CASSQDLASGTGELFF
TRBV7-9	16	TRBD1	TRBJ1-4	TGTGCCAGCAGCTCACAACCCAGGGGGCGCGACGAAAAACTGTTTTTT	CASSSQPRGRDEKLFF
TRBV5-1	14	-	TRBJ1-5	TGCGCCAGCAGCTTGGAAGGGGGTGAACAGCCCCAGCATTTT	CASSLEGGEQPQHF
TRBV19	16	-	TRBJ2-1	TGTGCCAGTAGTATCCCCCCCCAGGGTGGCTACAATGAGCAGTTCTTC	CASSIPPQGGYNEQFF
TRBV5-4	16	TRBD2	TRBJ2-5	TGTGCCAGCAGCCAGCTAGCGGGAGGGAGTGGAGAGACCCAGTACTTC	CASSQLAGGSGETQYF
TRBV9	15	-	TRBJ2-1	TGTGCCAGCAGCGAGGGCGGGAACTCCTACAATGAGCAGTTCTTC	CASSEGGNSYNEQFF
TRBV7-2	16	-	TRBJ2-3	TGTGCCAGCAGCTTAGGGGCGACTATTGGCACAGATACGCAGTATTTT	CASSLGATIGTDTQYF
TRBV28	14	-	TRBJ2-7	TGTGCCAGTGTGCCAGGGGGGAATCTCTACGAGCAGTACTTC	CASVPGGNLYEQYF
TRBV29-1	14	-	TRBJ1-1	TGCAGCGTGGGACTCAGGGCCGCTGGCACTGAAGCTTTCTTT	CSVGLRAAGTEAFF